This T cell receptor (beta chain) was retrieved from a study of STAT5B mutations in CD4+ large granular lymphocyte leukemia. Study context: Among healthy donors, a particular HLA allele went with more CDR3 'QG' motifs.

Per the study methods: A productive frequency of 2.59 x 10-5 was the lowest detectable. TCRdb's table, derived via immunoSEQ multiplex PCR, lists solely in-frame clones and lacks some. Clonal size and the V and J genes are those of that table, whereas D and trimming came from the DNA. The data hold 35,000 to 40,000 clones, with approximately 85% observed a single time. Points on this clone: The antigen is unknown.

Study-level results: Patient CD4-sorted repertoires stayed more clonal than healthy ones after leukemic-clone removal.

CDR3 length: 14 amino acids. Germline values: CDR1 SGHTA, CDR2 FQGNSA. Trimming removed 3 bases at V and 6 bases at J, with 11 bases between. The source is a human donor in good health. The J gene is TRBJ2-2, the V gene TRBV7-2, with D maybe TRBD1 (6 bases). Sequenced sample: CD4+ T cells from blood buffy coats. The CDR3 is CASSFTGSPGELFF. The CDR3 DNA follows: TGTGCCAGCAGCTTCACAGGGTCTCCCGGGGAGCTGTTTTTT. The complete variable domain, with remaining parts taken from reference TRBV7-2 and TRBJ2-2, reads GAGVSQSPSNKVTEKGKDVELRCDPISGHTALYWYRQSLGQGLEFLIYFQGNSAPDKSGLPSDRFSAERTGGSVSTLTIQRTQQEDSAVYLCASSFTGSPGELFFGEGSRLTVL.